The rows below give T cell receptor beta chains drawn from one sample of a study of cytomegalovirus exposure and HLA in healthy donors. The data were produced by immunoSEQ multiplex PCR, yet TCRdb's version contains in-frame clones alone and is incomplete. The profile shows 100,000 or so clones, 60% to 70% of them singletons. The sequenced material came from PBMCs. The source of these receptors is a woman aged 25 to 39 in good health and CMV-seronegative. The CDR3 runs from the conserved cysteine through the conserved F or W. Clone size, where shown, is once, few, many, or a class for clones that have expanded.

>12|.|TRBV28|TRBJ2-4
CASSGTRGIQYF
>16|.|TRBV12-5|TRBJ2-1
CASGFVTGTTNNEQFF
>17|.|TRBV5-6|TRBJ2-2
CASSSSFSGGDTGELFF
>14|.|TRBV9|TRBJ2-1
CASSVAGNTDEQFF
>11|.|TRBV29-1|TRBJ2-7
CSGRWLNEQYF
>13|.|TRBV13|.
CASSLAYSYEQYF
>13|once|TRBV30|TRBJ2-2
CAWSRDRFGELFF
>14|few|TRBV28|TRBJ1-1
CASSLGGGGTEAFF
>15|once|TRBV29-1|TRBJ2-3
CSVTPWAGSRDTQYF
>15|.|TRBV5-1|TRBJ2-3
CASSPGLAGVDTQYF
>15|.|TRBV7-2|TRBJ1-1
CASSLGGQLNTEAFF
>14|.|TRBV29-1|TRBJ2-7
CSVEGTGRSYEQYF
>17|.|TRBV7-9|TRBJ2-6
CASSLAQGRPGANVLTF
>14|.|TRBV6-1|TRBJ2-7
CASLVGDRGYEQYF
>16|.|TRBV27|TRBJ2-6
CASSFEGEPGANVLTF
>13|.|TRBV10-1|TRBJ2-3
CASSEAGIDTQYF
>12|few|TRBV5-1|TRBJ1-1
CASSSGRDGAFF
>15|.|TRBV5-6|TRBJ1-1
CASSLAPDSPHEAFF
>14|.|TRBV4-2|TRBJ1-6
CASSQESGNSPLHF
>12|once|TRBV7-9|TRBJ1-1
CASRLGEGEAFF
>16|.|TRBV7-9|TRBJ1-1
CASSRQGTHWNTEAFF
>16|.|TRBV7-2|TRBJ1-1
CASSLVVGGAGTEAFF
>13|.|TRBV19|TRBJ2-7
CASSLAGGTEQYF
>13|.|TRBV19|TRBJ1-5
CASSQAFNQPQHF
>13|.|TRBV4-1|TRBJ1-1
CASSQDRLTEAFF
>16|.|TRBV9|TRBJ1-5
CASSVGGGAGNQPQHF
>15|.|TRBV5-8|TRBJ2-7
CASSLVHSGGYEQYF
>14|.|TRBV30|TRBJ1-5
CAWSIDRGNQPQHF
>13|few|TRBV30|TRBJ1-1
CAWSVAGRGRAFF
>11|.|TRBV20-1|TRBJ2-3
CSGQADDTQYF
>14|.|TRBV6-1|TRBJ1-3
CASREGQIVNTIYF
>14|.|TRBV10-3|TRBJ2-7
CAISEGQHSYEQYF
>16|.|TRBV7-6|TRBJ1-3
CASSLQAGGSGNTIYF
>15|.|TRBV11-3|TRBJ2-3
CASSGGGGSTDTQYF
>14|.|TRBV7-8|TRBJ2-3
CASSSPGGTDTQYF
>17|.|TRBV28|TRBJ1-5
CASDRVFPIYSNQPQHF
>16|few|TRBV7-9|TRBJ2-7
CASSSWPGQRTYEQYF
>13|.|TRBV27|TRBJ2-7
CASRRTGGREQYF
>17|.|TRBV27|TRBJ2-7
CASSFNRPWGLTYEQYF
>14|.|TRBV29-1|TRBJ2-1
CSCRTSGSYNEQFF
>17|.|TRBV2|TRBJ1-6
CASSEPGQSSYNSPLHF
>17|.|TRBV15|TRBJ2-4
CATSRDPGTGPKNIQYF
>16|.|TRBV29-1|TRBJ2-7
CSVAGASGTLSYEQYF
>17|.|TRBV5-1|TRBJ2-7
CASSLRTERGASYEQYF
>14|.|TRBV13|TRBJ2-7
CASSLGRRSYEQYF
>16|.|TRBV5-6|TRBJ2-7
CASSSIWGQGTYEQYF
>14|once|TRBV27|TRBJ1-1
CASSFGEGNTEAFF
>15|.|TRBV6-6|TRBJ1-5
CASSRDRDRGQPQHF
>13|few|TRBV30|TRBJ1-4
CAWSALRGEKLFF